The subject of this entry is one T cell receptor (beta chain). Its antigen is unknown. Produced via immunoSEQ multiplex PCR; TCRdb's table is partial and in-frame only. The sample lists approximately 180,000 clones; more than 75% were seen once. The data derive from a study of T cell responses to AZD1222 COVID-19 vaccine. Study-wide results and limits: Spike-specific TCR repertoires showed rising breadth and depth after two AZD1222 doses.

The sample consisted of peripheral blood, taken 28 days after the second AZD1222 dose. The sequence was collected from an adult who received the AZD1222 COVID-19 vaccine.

The CDR3: CASNWADQRTGELFF. CDR3 sequence (DNA): TGCGCCAGCAACTGGGCCGACCAAAGGACCGGGGAGCTGTTTTTT. This chain connects TRBV5-1 to TRBJ2-2; no clear D gene. The germline gives CDR1 SGHRS, CDR2 YFSETQ. With 6 bases removed from V and 5 bases from J, the gap between germline ends came to 17 bases. This CDR3 region has 15 residues. Looking up the rest from reference TRBV5-1 and TRBJ2-2 gives the full variable domain: KAGVTQTPRYLIKTRGQQVTLSCSPISGHRSVSWYQQTPGQGLQFLFEYFSETQRNKGNFPGRFSGRQFSNSRSEMNVSTLELGDSALYLCASNWADQRTGELFFGEGSRLTVL.